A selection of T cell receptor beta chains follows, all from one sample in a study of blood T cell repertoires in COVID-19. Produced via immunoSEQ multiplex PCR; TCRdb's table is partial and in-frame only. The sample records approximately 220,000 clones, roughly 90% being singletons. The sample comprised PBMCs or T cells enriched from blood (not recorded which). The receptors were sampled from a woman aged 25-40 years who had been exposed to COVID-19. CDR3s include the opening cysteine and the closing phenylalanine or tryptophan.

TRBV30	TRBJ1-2	CAWSMGDRAGYGYTF
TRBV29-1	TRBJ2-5	CSVEEGGETQYF
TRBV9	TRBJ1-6	CASSSSAEALDNSPLHF
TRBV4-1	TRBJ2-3	CASSQLAGGGTDTQYF
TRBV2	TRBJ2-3	CASSGDREGTDTQYF
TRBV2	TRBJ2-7	CASIRRDDEQYF
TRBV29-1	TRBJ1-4	CSVAVRGFEKLFF
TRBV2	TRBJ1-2	CASRYSYGYTF
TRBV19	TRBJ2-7	CASSIRHTKGVEQYF
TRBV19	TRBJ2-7	CASSIGGTGGYEQYF
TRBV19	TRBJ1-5	CASSIQGAGQPQHF
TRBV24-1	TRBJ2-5	CATSDPQEETQYF
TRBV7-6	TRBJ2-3	CASSPDGTSGTSTDTQYF
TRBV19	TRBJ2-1	CASTDSYTYNEQFF
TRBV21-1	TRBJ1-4	CASSTPLPGQRGEKLFF
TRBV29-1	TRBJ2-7	CSVEGTGLYEQYF
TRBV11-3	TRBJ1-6	CASSRRQGANSPLHF
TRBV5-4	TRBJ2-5	CASSLAATSGGETQYF
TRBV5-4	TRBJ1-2	CASSPGARQGAGYTF
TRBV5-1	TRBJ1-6	CASSPGDRSPLHF
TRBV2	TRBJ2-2	CASSETSGFANTGELFF
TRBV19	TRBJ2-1	CASSPDRVGNEQFF
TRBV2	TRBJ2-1	CASSEGPGGSLYNEQFF
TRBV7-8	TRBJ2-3	CASSRADSFEPDTQYF
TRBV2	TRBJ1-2	CASSDQGDYGYTF
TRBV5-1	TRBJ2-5	CASSLVRAGQETQYF
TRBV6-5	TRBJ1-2	CASSYYRGDGYTF
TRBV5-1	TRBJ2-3	CASSFASGGTDTQYF
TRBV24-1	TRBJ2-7	CATSDSRGVYSYEQYF